Here is one T cell receptor (beta chain) with its context. Responders (roughly 200,000, CFSE-labeled) were co-plated with roughly 200,000 irradiated, violet-dye-labeled stimulators. Clones were read by immunoSEQ multiplex PCR, and TCRdb kept only the in-frame ones, dropping some. The sample records about 14,000 clones, 30% to 35% being singletons. This entry belongs to a study of graft-versus-host responses after intestinal transplantation. Overall study context: Recipients had multivisceral, liver-intestinal, or isolated intestinal transplants.

Study results and limitations: Investigators detected GvH clones in recipient marrow, with some emerging earlier in ileum or blood.

Germline CDR1 LNHDA, CDR2 SQIVND (reference sequence). V trimming: 6 bases; J trimming: 6 bases; junction bases outside the gene matches: 11. CDR3 length equals 16 residues. The TCR originated in a human patient who received an intestinal transplant. Source: alloreactive CD4+ T cells from a mixed lymphocyte reaction culture, taken before intestinal transplant. Documented subset: CFSE-low proliferating T cells sorted from approximately 6-day pre-transplant mixed lymphocyte reaction (GvH or HvG direction). This sequence joins TRBV19 and TRBJ2-1; 10 nucleotides agree with TRBD1. CDR3 nucleotides: TGTGCCAGTAGCGTTATGGGACAGGGGTTTGCCAATGAGCAGTTCTTC. It encodes CASSVMGQGFANEQFF.